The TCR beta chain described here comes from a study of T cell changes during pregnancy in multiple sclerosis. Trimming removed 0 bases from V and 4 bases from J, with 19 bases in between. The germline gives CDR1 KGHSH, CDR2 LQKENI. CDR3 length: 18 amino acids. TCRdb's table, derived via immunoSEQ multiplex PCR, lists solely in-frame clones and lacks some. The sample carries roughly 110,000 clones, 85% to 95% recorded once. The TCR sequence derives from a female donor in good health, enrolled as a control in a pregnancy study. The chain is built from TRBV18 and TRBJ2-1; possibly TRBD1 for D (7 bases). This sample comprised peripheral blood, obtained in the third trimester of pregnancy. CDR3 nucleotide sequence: TGTGCCAGCTCACCACCGGGGGCACGCAGGGGGGTATACAATGAGCAGTTCTTC. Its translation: CASSPPGARRGVYNEQFF.